These 18 T cell receptor beta chains originate from one sample sequenced in a study of control samples from healthy donors and cancer patients. Only in-frame clones appear in the TCRdb table, and some are missing; sequencing was by immunoSEQ multiplex PCR. Of some 130,000 clones in the sample, more than 80% are singletons; the top ten hold roughly 2.7%. Sample: blood. The receptors shown here come from a man in his forties in good health.

The chain joins TRBV20-1 to TRBJ1-5; the match to TRBD1 covers 8 bases. Germline CDR1 DFQATT, CDR2 SNEGSKA (reference sequence). The CDR3 extends over 14 amino acids. V lost 6 bases to trimming and J lost 9 bases; unmatched junction nucleotides: 13. CDR3 in amino acids: CSASPVTGETPQHF. DNA of the CDR3: TGCAGTGCCAGTCCGGTGACAGGGGAGACGCCCCAGCATTTT.

The gene calls are TRBV9 and TRBJ1-6, with TRBD1 matching 7 bases. The CDR3 contains 16 residues. V was pared by 1 base and J by 8 bases, with 9 bases of the junction left unmatched. Germline CDR1 and CDR2: SGDLS and YYNGEE. The CDR3 DNA reads TGTGCCAGCAGCGTATCCGAGGGGGCTCTTGATTCACCCCTCCACTTT. As protein: CASSVSEGALDSPLHF.

J is TRBJ1-5 and V is TRBV21-1. TRBV21-1 is marked as a pseudogene. This CDR3 has 15 residues. CDR3 protein: CARYAEGWWNQPQHF. The CDR3 DNA sequence: TGTGCCAGATATGCGGAGGGTTGGTGGAATCAGCCCCAGCATTTT.

This chain links TRBV5-4 with TRBJ2-5; possibly TRBD1 for D (6 bases). V was pared by 6 bases and J by 2 bases, with 14 bases between. The germline CDR1 and CDR2 sequences are SGHNT and YYREEE (reference sequence). The CDR3 totals 14 residues. The CDR3 loop is CASNQWTDQETQYF. CDR3 sequence (DNA): TGTGCCAGCAACCAATGGACAGATCAAGAGACCCAGTACTTC.

V and J are TRBV14 and TRBJ1-2; the match to TRBD1 covers 9 bases. This CDR3 comprises 14 residues. The ends lost 4 bases at V and 4 bases at J; junction bases unmatched: 4. CDR1 and CDR2 from the germline V gene are SGHDN and FVKESK. The CDR3 is CASSLTTGGYGYTF. In nucleotides, the CDR3 is TGTGCCAGCAGCCTCACGACAGGGGGCTATGGCTACACCTTC.

The CDR3 DNA reads as TGTGCCAGTAACGGGTTGAGAAAAGTTAATTCACCCCTCCACTTT. Residues: CASNGLRKVNSPLHF. The chain has TRBV19 and TRBJ1-6; D is undetermined. Trimming took 7 bases from V and 6 from J, leaving 16 bases between them. From germline, CDR1 is LNHDA and CDR2 SQIVND (reference sequence). The CDR3 is 15 residues long.

The chain joins TRBV16 to TRBJ1-6; 11 bases fit TRBD1. This CDR3 region has 16 residues. Germline V gives CDR1 KGHSY, CDR2 FQNENV. After removal of 4 bases from V and 7 bases from J, the junction contained 6 bases not matched to a gene. CDR3 protein: CASSLRDRGWNSPLHF. The DNA for the CDR3 is TGTGCCAGCAGCCTCCGGGACAGGGGGTGGAATTCACCCCTCCACTTT.

The J gene is TRBJ1-2, the V gene TRBV6-1, with D tentatively TRBD1 (6 bases). The CDR3 has 14 residues. In germline, CDR1 is MNHNS, CDR2 SASEGT. The ends were cut back, 0 bases at V and 4 bases at J, with 9 bases in the middle. CDR3 DNA: TGTGCCAGCAGTGAAGCGGGCAGGGGCTATGGCTACACCTTC. Translated, it gives CASSEAGRGYGYTF.

In this sample, this clone turned up once. This chain connects TRBV27 to TRBJ1-6; D is possibly TRBD1 (5 bases). Looked up from germline, CDR1 is MNHEY and CDR2 is SMNVEV (reference sequence). V was cut by 8 bases and J by 8 bases, with 16 bases left in between. The CDR3 has 14 amino acids. The DNA of the CDR3 is TGTGCCAGCCGTCCCATTCAGGGTCATTCACCCCTCCACTTT. Translation: CASRPIQGHSPLHF.

V usage is TRBV7-6 and J usage is TRBJ1-3; 7 nucleotides align to TRBD1. CDR1 is SGHVS and CDR2 is FNYEAQ in the germline V gene. V lost 1 base, J lost 0 bases, and 6 bases stayed unmatched. The CDR3 has 17 residues. This CDR3 reads CASSLGGQGVSGNTIYF. CDR3 nucleotides: TGTGCCAGCAGCTTAGGGGGCCAGGGGGTCTCTGGAAACACCATATATTTT.

The chain recombines TRBV27 with TRBJ1-6; no firm D call. Germline V gene lookup returns CDR1 MNHEY and CDR2 SMNVEV (reference sequence). The CDR3 contains 12 residues. Trimming took 2 bases from V and 7 from J, leaving 3 bases between them. For the CDR3, the DNA is TGTGCCAGCAGTTTAGCGAATTCACCCCTCCACTTT. This translates into CASSLANSPLHF.

The gene calls are TRBV10-3 and TRBJ2-3, with D tentatively TRBD1 (6 bases). Germline V gene lookup returns CDR1 ENHRY and CDR2 SYGVKD. Trimming left V 7 bases short and J 2 bases short, with 13 bases between. This CDR3 contains 14 residues. This chain's CDR3 is CAITRQVTTDTQYF. CDR3 bases: TGTGCCATCACTAGACAGGTGACCACAGATACGCAGTATTTT.

This sequence joins TRBV4-1 and TRBJ2-5; perhaps TRBD2 as D (7 bases). The V gene's germline CDR1 is MGHRA and CDR2 YSYEKL. Trimming stripped 5 bases from V and 3 bases from J, with 10 bases between. The CDR3 has 13 residues. In nucleotides, the CDR3 is TGCGCCAGCAGCAAGGGGGGGAAAGAGACCCAGTACTTC. It is translated as CASSKGGKETQYF.

The rearrangement joins TRBV5-1 to TRBJ2-5; D is uncertain. There are 15 residues in the CDR3. Deletions cut 0 bases from V and 3 bases from J, with 12 bases between. Germline lookup yields CDR1 SGHRS and CDR2 YFSETQ. The DNA of the CDR3 is TGCGCCAGCAGCTTGGGCCGACCCAAGAAAGAGACCCAGTACTTC. This codes for CASSLGRPKKETQYF.

The J gene is TRBJ2-7, the V gene TRBV5-6, with TRBD2 as a possible D gene (7 bases). The germline V gene has CDR1 SGHDT and CDR2 YYEEEE. Trimming pared 2 bases from V and 2 bases from J, leaving 11 bases between. The CDR3 is 14 residues long. The CDR3 DNA reads TGTGCCAGCAGCTTACCCGGGGGGCCCTACGAGCAGTACTTC. Its protein is CASSLPGGPYEQYF.

This rearrangement joins TRBV9 to TRBJ2-1, with 13 bases fitting TRBD2. This CDR3 is 15 amino acids long. The trim removed 4 bases at V and 10 bases at J, leaving 8 bases unmatched. CDR1 SGDLS and CDR2 YYNGEE come from the germline V gene. The CDR3 spells CASSSRTSGGPEQFF. The CDR3 region has the DNA TGTGCCAGCAGCTCACGGACTAGCGGGGGACCAGAGCAGTTCTTC.

V gene TRBV5-1 combines with J gene TRBJ2-5; D is possibly TRBD2 (5 bases). The CDR3 totals 14 residues. The germline V gene encodes CDR1 SGHRS and CDR2 YFSETQ. The V and J ends lost 0 bases and 6 bases respectively, with 12 bases between them. CDR3 nucleotide sequence: TGCGCCAGCAGCTTGGATGAGGGTCGAAAGACCCAGTACTTC. Its protein is CASSLDEGRKTQYF. Full variable domain (remainder filled in from reference TRBV5-1 and TRBJ2-5): KAGVTQTPRYLIKTRGQQVTLSCSPISGHRSVSWYQQTPGQGLQFLFEYFSETQRNKGNFPGRFSGRQFSNSRSEMNVSTLELGDSALYLCASSLDEGRKTQYFGPGTRLLVL.

The genes are TRBV24-1 and TRBJ1-4, with D tentatively TRBD1 (5 bases). The germline V and J ends were trimmed by 4 bases and 8 bases, with 16 bases remaining between them. This CDR3 comprises 15 residues. Germline CDR1 and CDR2: KGHDR and SFDVKD. DNA for the CDR3: TGTGCCACCAGTGACGCCGGGACGGGATGGGAAAAACTGTTTTTT. This sequence encodes CATSDAGTGWEKLFF.